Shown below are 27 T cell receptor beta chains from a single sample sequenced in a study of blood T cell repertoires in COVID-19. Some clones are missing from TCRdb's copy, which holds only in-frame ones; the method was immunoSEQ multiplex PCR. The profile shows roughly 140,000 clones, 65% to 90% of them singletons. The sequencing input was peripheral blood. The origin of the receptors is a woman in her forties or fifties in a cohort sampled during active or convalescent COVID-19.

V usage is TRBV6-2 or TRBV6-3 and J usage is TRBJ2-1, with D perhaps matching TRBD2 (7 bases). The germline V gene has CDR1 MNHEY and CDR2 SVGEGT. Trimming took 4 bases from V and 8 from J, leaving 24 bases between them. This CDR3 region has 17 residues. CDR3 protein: CASSWDEGGAESDEQFF. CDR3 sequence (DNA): TGTGCCAGCAGTTGGGATGAAGGGGGGGCCGAGTCCGATGAGCAGTTCTTC.

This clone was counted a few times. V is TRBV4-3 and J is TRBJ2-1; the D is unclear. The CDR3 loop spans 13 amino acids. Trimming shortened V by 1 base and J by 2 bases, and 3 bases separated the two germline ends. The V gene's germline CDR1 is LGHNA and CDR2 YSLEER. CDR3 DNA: TGCGCCAGCAGCCAAGTAACCTACAATGAGCAGTTCTTC. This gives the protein CASSQVTYNEQFF.

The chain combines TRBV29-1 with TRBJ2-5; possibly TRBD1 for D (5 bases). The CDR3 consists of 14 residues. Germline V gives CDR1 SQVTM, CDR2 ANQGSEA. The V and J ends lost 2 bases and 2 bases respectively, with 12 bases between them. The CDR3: CSVEPAGLQETQYF. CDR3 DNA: TGCAGCGTTGAACCGGCAGGGTTACAAGAGACCCAGTACTTC. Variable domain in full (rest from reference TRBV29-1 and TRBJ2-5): SAVISQKPSRDICQRGTSLTIQCQVDSQVTMMFWYRQQPGQSLTLIATANQGSEATYESGFVIDKFPISRPNLTFSTLTVSNMSPEDSSIYLCSVEPAGLQETQYFGPGTRLLVL.

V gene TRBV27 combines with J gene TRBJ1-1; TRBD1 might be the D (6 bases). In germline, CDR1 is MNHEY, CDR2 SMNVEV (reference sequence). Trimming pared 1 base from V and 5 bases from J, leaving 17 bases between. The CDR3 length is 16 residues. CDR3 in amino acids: CASSLFVRTRGTEAFF. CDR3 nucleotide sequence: TGTGCCAGCAGTTTATTCGTCCGTACTAGGGGGACTGAAGCTTTCTTT.

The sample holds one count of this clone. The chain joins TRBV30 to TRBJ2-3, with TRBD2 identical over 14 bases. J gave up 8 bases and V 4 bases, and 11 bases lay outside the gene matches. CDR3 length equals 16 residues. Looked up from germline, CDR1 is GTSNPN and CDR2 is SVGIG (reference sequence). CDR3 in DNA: TGTGCCTGGACTGTAGGGTCGACTAGCGGGGGGGGTACGCAGTATTTT. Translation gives CAWTVGSTSGGGTQYF.

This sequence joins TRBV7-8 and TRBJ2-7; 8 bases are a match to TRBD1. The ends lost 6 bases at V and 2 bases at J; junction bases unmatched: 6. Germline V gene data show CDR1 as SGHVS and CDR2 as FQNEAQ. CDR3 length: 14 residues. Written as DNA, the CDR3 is TGTGCCAGCAGTTGGGGACAGGCGACCTACGAGCAGTACTTC. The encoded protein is CASSWGQATYEQYF.

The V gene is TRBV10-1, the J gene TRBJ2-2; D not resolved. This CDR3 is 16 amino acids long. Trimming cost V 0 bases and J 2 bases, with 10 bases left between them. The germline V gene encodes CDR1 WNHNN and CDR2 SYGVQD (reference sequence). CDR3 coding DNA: TGCGCCAGCAGTGAGTCTTCCCTACCTAACACCGGGGAGCTGTTTTTT. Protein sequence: CASSESSLPNTGELFF.

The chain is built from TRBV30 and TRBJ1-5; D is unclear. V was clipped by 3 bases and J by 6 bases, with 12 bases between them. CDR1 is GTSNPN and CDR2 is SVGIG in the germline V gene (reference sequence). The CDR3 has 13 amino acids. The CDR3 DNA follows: TGTGCCTGGAGCGTCACCGAGGGTCAGCCCCAGCATTTT. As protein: CAWSVTEGQPQHF.

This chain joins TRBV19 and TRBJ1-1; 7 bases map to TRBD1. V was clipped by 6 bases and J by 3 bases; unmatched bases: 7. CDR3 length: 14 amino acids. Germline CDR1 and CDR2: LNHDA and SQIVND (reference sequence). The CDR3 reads CASREGQPHTEAFF. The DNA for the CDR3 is TGTGCCAGTAGAGAGGGACAGCCCCACACTGAAGCTTTCTTT.

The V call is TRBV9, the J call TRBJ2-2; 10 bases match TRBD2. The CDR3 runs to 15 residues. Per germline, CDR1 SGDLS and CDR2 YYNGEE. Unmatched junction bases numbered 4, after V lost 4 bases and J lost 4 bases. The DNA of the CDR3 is TGTGCCAGCAGCCCAGCGGGGGGGCCCACCGGGGAGCTGTTTTTT. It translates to CASSPAGGPTGELFF.

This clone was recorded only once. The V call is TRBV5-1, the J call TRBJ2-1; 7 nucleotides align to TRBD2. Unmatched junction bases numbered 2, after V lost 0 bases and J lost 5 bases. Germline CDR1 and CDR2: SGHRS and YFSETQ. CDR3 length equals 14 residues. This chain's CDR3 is CASSLETSHNEQFF. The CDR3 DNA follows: TGCGCCAGCAGCTTGGAGACTAGCCACAATGAGCAGTTCTTC. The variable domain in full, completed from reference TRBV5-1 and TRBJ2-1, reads KAGVTQTPRYLIKTRGQQVTLSCSPISGHRSVSWYQQTPGQGLQFLFEYFSETQRNKGNFPGRFSGRQFSNSRSEMNVSTLELGDSALYLCASSLETSHNEQFFGPGTRLTVL.

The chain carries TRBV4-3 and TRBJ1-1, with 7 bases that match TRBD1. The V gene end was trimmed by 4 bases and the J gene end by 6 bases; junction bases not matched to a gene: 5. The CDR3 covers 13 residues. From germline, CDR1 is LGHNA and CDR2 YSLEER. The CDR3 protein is CASSRDRAAEAFF. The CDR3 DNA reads TGCGCCAGCAGCCGAGACAGGGCGGCTGAAGCTTTCTTT.

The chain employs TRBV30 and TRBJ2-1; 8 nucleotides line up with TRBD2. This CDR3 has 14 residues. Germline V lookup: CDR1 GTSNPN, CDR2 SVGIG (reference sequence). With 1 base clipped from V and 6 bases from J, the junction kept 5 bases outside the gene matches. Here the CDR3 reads CAWSGIAGPNEQFF. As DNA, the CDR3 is TGTGCCTGGAGTGGGATAGCGGGGCCCAATGAGCAGTTCTTC.

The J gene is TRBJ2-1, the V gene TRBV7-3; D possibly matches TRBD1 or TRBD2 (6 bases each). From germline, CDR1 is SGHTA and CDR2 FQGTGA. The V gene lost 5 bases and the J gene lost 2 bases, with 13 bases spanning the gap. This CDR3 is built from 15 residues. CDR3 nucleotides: TGTGCCAGCAGCCTAAGGGGGGTCCCCTACAATGAGCAGTTCTTC. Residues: CASSLRGVPYNEQFF.

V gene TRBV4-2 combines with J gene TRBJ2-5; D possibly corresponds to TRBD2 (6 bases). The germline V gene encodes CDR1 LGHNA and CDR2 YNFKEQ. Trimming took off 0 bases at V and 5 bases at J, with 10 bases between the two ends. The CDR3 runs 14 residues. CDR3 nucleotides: TGTGCCAGCAGCCAAGATGGCCTAGCGGAGACCCAGTACTTC. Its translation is CASSQDGLAETQYF.

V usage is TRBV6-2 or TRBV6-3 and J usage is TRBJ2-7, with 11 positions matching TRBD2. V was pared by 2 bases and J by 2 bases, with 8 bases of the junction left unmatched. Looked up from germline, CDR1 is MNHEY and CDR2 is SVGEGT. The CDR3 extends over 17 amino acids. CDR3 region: CASSYHGLAGPTYEQYF. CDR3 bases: TGTGCCAGCAGTTACCATGGACTAGCGGGCCCCACCTACGAGCAGTACTTC.

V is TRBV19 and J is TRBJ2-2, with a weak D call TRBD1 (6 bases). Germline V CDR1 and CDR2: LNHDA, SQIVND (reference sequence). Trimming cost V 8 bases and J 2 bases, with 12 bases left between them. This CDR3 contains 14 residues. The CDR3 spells CASLPGHNTGELFF. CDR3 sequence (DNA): TGTGCCAGTCTACCGGGACATAACACCGGGGAGCTGTTTTTT.

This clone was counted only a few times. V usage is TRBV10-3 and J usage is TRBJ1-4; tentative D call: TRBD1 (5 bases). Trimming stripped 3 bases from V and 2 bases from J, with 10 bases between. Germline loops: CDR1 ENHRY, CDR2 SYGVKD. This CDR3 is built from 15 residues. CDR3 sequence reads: CAISDYDSTNEKLFF. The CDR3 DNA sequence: TGTGCCATCAGTGACTACGACAGTACTAATGAAAAACTGTTTTTT.

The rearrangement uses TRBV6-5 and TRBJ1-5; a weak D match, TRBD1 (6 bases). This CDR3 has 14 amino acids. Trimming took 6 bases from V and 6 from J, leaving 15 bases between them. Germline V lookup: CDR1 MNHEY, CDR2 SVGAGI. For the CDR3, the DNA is TGTGCCAGCAGCGCCTACAGGGTTCCTCAGCCCCAGCATTTT. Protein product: CASSAYRVPQPQHF.

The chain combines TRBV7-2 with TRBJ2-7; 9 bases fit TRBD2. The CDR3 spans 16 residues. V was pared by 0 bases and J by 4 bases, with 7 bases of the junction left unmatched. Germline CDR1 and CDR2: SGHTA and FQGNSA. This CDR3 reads CASSLASSGDLYEQYF. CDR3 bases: TGTGCCAGCAGCTTAGCGTCTAGCGGGGATCTGTACGAGCAGTACTTC. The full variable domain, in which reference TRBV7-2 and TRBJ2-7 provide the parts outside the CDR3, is GAGVSQSPSNKVTEKGKDVELRCDPISGHTALYWYRQSLGQGLEFLIYFQGNSAPDKSGLPSDRFSAERTGGSVSTLTIQRTQQEDSAVYLCASSLASSGDLYEQYFGPGTRLTVT.

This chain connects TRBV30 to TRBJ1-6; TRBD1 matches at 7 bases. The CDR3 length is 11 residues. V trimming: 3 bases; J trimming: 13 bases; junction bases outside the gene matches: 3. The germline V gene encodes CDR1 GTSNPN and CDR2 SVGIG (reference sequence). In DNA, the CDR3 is TGTGCCTGGAGGTCGGGACAGCCCCTCCACTTT. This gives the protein CAWRSGQPLHF.

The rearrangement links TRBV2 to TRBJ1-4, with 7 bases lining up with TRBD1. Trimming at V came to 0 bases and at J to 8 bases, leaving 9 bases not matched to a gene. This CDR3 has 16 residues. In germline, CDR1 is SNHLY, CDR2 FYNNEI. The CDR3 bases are TGTGCCAGCAGTGAAGCCACGGCAGGGGGTGACGAAAAACTGTTTTTT. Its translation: CASSEATAGGDEKLFF.

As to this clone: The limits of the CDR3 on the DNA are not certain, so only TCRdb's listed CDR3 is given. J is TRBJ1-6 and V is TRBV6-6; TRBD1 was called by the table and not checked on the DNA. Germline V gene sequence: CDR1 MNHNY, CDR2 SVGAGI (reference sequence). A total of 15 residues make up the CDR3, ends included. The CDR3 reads CASRVGTGNNSPPHF.

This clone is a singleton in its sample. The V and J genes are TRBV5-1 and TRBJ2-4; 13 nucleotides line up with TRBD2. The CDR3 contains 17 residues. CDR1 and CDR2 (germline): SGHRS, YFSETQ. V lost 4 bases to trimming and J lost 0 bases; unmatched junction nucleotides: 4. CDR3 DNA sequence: TGCGCCAGCAGCGGGACTAGCGGGACTCTAGCCAAAAACATTCAGTACTTC. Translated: CASSGTSGTLAKNIQYF.

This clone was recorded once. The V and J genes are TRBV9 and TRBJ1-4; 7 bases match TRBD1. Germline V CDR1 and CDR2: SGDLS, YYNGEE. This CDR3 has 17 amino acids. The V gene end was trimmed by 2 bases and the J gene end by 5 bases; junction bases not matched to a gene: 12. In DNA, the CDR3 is TGTGCCAGCAGCGTTTCCCCCTTAGGCAGGGGGAATGAAAAACTGTTTTTT. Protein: CASSVSPLGRGNEKLFF.

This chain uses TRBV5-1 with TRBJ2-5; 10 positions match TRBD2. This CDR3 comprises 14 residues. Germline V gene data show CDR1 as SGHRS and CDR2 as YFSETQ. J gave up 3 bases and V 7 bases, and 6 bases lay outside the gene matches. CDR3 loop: CASGSGGAEETQYF. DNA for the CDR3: TGCGCCAGCGGGAGCGGGGGGGCAGAAGAGACCCAGTACTTC.

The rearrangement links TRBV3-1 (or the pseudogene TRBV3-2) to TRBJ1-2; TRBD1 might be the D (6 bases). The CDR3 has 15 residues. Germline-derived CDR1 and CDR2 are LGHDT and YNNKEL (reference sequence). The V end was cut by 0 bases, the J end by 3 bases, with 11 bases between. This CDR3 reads CASSQDAGVDYGYTF. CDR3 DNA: TGTGCCAGCAGCCAAGATGCAGGGGTTGACTATGGCTACACCTTC.